These 4 T cell receptor beta chains share one sample of origin, sequenced in a study of shared clonotypes between healthy human individuals. Data came from immunoSEQ multiplex PCR; TCRdb stores just in-frame clones and leaves some out. The sample includes around 500,000 clones, 76% of them seen just once. The sample consisted of PBMCs. The receptors were sampled from a woman between 35 and 50 years old in good health. Some clones in this sample may be carry-over from other donors' samples.

CDR3: CASSLTGTSRNTGELFF. CDR3 coding DNA: TGTGCCAGCAGCTTAACGGGGACTAGCAGGAACACCGGGGAGCTGTTTTTT. This sequence joins TRBV7-3 and TRBJ2-2; 9 nucleotides align to TRBD2. V was pared by 0 bases and J by 1 base, with 3 bases of the junction left unmatched. The CDR3 covers 17 residues. Germline V gene data show CDR1 as SGHTA and CDR2 as FQGTGA.

The chain employs TRBV7-6 and TRBJ2-1; weak D call: TRBD1 (7 bases). Trimming took 5 bases from V and 5 from J, leaving 19 bases between them. Per the germline V gene, CDR1 is SGHVS and CDR2 is FNYEAQ. The CDR3 spans 16 residues. The CDR3 loop is CASSPQTGGGNNEQFF. The CDR3 coding sequence is TGTGCCAGCAGCCCTCAGACCGGAGGGGGCAACAATGAGCAGTTCTTC. The full variable domain, with the rest looked up from reference TRBV7-6 and TRBJ2-1, is GAGVSQSPRYKVTKRGQDVALRCDPISGHVSLYWYRQALGQGPEFLTYFNYEAQQDKSGLPNDRFSAERPEGSISTLTIQRTEQRDSAMYRCASSPQTGGGNNEQFFGPGTRLTVL.

DNA for the CDR3: TGTGCCAGCAGCTTGGGAGGGGCGTCGCACTATGGCTACACCTTC. This gives the protein CASSLGGASHYGYTF. V is TRBV7-8 and J is TRBJ1-2; a possible D gene is TRBD1 (5 bases). V lost 3 bases and J lost 3, with 14 bases in between. The CDR3 consists of 15 residues. The V gene's germline CDR1 is SGHVS and CDR2 FQNEAQ.

The chain recombines TRBV18 with TRBJ2-7; TRBD2 aligns across 15 bases. The CDR3 contains 17 residues. The V gene end was trimmed by 2 bases and the J gene end by 0 bases; junction bases not matched to a gene: 2. CDR1 is KGHSH and CDR2 is LQKENI in the germline V gene. This CDR3 is CASSPGLAGGGSYEQYF. The CDR3 DNA reads TGTGCCAGCTCACCAGGACTAGCGGGGGGGGGCTCCTACGAGCAGTACTTC. Looking up the rest from reference TRBV18 and TRBJ2-7 gives the full variable domain: NAGVMQNPRHLVRRRGQEARLRCSPMKGHSHVYWYRQLPEEGLKFMVYLQKENIIDESGMPKERFSAEFPKEGPSILRIQQVVRGDSAAYFCASSPGLAGGGSYEQYFGPGTRLTVT.